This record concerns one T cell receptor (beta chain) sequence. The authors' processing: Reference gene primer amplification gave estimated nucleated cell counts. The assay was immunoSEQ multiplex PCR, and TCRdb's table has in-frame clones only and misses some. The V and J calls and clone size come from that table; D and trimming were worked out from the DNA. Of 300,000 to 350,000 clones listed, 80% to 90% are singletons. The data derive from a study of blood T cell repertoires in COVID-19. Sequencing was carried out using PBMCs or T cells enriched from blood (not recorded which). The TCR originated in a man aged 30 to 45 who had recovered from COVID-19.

CDR3 sequence reads: CASSLVAGGGVPLVDTQYF. For the CDR3, the DNA is TGTGCCAGCAGCTTAGTAGCCGGTGGGGGGGTACCTCTTGTGGATACGCAGTATTTT. This chain links TRBV11-2 with TRBJ2-3, with 7 bases identical to TRBD2. J lost 6 bases, V lost 1 base, and 19 bases had no gene match. Per the germline V gene, CDR1 is SGHAT and CDR2 is FQNNGV. The CDR3 length is 19 residues.